One T cell receptor beta chain is described in this entry. The antigen remains unidentified. The sample belongs to a study of human T cells and chemical hapten exposure. Study-level results: Compared to controls, expanded TCRs made significantly more large clusters of similar CDR3s. Those TCRs sitting above 1 in 1000 frequency stayed the same with DPC sensitization.

As the library was built, unique molecular identifiers were attached to individual cDNA molecules. Using its own MiXCR run on the RACE reads, TCRdb lists one record per CDR3 protein. Of fewer than 300,000 distinct CDR3 sequences in the sample, roughly 8.9% are singletons; the top ten hold under 2.5%. Time point given: pre-sensitization, week 0. Treatment defined: therapeutic diphenylcyclopropenone sensitization with weekly scalp DPC. This specimen consisted of whole blood, obtained in connection with sensitization to the hapten diphenylcyclopropenone (DPC). The TCR was taken from a woman aged 40 to 50 with alopecia areata. Some clones in this sample may be carry-over from other donors' samples.

CDR3 loop: CASSLRQWRVSYEQYF. CDR3 DNA sequence: TGTGCCAGCAGTTTGCGTCAGTGGCGGGTGTCCTACGAGCAGTACTTC. This chain joins TRBV28 and TRBJ2-7; weak D call: TRBD2 (5 bases). CDR3 length: 16 amino acids. V was shortened by 3 bases and J by 1 base, with 16 bases between the two germline ends. In germline, CDR1 is MDHEN, CDR2 SYDVKM.